This T cell receptor (beta chain) was captured by sequencing in a study of OX40 agonist ivuxolimab in advanced cancers. Across the whole study: Prior anti-PD-1, anti-PD-L1 or anti-CTLA-4 therapy was allowed; 35% to 40% had some.

The germline CDR1 and CDR2 sequences are LNHDA and SQIVND (reference sequence). The V gene lost 7 bases and the J gene lost 5 bases, with 18 bases spanning the gap. There are 16 residues in the CDR3. Libraries were prepared by immunoSEQ multiplex PCR; TCRdb keeps only in-frame clonotypes and omits some of them. The sample comprises tens of thousands of clones, roughly 89% of which are singletons, and about 10% rests with the top ten. The sequences come from CD4+ or CD8+ T cells sorted from blood, collected in a trial of the OX40 agonist ivuxolimab. J is TRBJ1-6 and V is TRBV19, with a tentative D call TRBD1 (5 bases). The TCR comes from an adult with an advanced solid tumor such as melanoma, head and neck, liver or kidney cancer. Here the CDR3 reads CASIYPSTVDNSPLHF. CDR3 sequence (DNA): TGTGCCAGTATATACCCCTCGACAGTTGATAATTCACCCCTCCACTTT.